A selection of T cell receptor beta chains follows, all from one sample in a study of cytomegalovirus exposure and HLA in healthy donors. Sequencing used immunoSEQ multiplex PCR; TCRdb keeps in-frame clones, though not all of them. The sample includes 110,000 to 150,000 clones, over 8% of them seen just once. The sample comprised PBMCs. These receptors originate from a male donor in good health and CMV-seronegative. Each CDR3 is given with its conserved first and last residue. Fields, in order: clone size, D gene, J gene, V gene, CDR3 DNA, CDR3 protein. A D gene is named only where the DNA matches it firmly. Some rows mark clone size as missing; the rest say once, few, many or name a class of expanded clone.

few | - | TRBJ1-2 | TRBV29-1 | TGCAGCGTTTTCGCATCCCCCCGGTATGGCTACACCTTC | CSVFASPRYGYTF
few | - | TRBJ1-2 | TRBV7-9 | TGTGCCAGCAGCCCACAGGGAGCGTATGGCTACACCTTC | CASSPQGAYGYTF
few | TRBD2 | TRBJ2-1 | TRBV6-5 | TGTGCCAGCAGTTACTCAAGGAGCGGGAGGGAGTTCTTC | CASSYSRSGREFF
- | TRBD2 | TRBJ2-2 | TRBV7-2 | TGTGCCAGCAGCTTTTTCTTCGGCGGGGGGCCGGCCGGGGAGCTGTTTTTT | CASSFFFGGGPAGELFF
- | - | TRBJ1-1 | TRBV18 | TGTGCCAGCTACGCGGCCGGGGGGAACACTGAAGCTTTCTTT | CASYAAGGNTEAFF
- | - | TRBJ2-1 | TRBV7-9 | TGTGCCAGCAGCTTTGGGGAGGACAATGAGCAGTTCTTC | CASSFGEDNEQFF
- | - | TRBJ2-1 | TRBV29-1 | TGCAGCGTGGAGGGGAGCAAAGAAAGCTCCTACAATGAGCAGTTCTTC | CSVEGSKESSYNEQFF
- | TRBD1 | TRBJ2-7 | TRBV19 | TGTGCCAGCTCAGATCGGGACAGGCCCTACGAGCAGTACTTC | CASSDRDRPYEQYF
- | TRBD2 | TRBJ2-2 | TRBV7-3 | TGTGCCAGCAGCTTATCTCTGGGACTAGCGGGAGCCGGGGAGCTGTTTTTT | CASSLSLGLAGAGELFF
- | TRBD2 | TRBJ2-7 | TRBV4-3 | TGCGCCAGCAGCCAAGATGGTAGCGGGAGCTACGAGCAGTACTTC | CASSQDGSGSYEQYF
few | - | TRBJ1-1 | TRBV28 | TGTGCCAGCAAGGAGGGCCGCACTGAAGCTTTCTTT | CASKEGRTEAFF
few | TRBD2 | TRBJ2-3 | TRBV5-3 | TGTGCCAGAAGCGGAACTAGCGGGGGAATTAGCACAGATACGCAGTATTTT | CARSGTSGGISTDTQYF
- | - | TRBJ2-3 | TRBV7-2 | TGTGCCAGCAGCTTAGATTCCGCTGCGGATACGCAGTATTTT | CASSLDSAADTQYF
few | TRBD1 | TRBJ1-1 | TRBV19 | TGTGCCAGTAGTAGAAACCTCCGGAGCAGGGGGCGAGAGGAGACTGAAGCTTTCTTT | CASSRNLRSRGREETEAFF
few | - | TRBJ1-6 | TRBV6-8 | TGTGCCAGCAGTTACCATTGCCTTTCTAATAATTCACCCCTCCACTTT | CASSYHCLSNNSPLHF
few | - | TRBJ1-1 | TRBV6-5 | TGTGCCAGCAGTCAAGAGATGAACACTGAAGCTTTCTTT | CASSQEMNTEAFF
- | - | TRBJ1-2 | TRBV28 | TGTGCCAGCACCGAGGCCTATGGCTACACCTTC | CASTEAYGYTF